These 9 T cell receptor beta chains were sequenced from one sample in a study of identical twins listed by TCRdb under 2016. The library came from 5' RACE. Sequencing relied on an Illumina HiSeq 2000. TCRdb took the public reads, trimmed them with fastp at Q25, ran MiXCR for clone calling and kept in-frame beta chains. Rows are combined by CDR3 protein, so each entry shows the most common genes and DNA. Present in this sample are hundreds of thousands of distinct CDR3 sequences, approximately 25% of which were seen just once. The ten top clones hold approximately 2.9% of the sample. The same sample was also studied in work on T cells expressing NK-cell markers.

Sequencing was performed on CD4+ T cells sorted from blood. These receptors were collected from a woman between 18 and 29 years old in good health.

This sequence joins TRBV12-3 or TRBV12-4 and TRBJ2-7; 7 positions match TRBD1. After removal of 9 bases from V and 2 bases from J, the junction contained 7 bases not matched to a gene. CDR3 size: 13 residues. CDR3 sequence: CASGRGGTYEQYF. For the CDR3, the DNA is TGTGCCAGTGGGAGAGGGGGCACCTACGAGCAGTACTTC.

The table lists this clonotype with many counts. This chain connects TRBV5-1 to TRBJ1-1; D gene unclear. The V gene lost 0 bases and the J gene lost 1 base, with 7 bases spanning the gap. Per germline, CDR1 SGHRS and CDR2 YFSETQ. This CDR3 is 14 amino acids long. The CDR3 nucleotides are TGCGCCAGCAGCTTGGAAGGCAGGAACACTGAAGCTTTCTTT. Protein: CASSLEGRNTEAFF.

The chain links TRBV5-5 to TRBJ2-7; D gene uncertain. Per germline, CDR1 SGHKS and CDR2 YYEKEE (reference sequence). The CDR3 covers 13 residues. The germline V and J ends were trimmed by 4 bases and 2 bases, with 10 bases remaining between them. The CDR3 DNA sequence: TGTGCCAGCAGCCTCTCGCGGCCCTACGAGCAGTACTTC. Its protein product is CASSLSRPYEQYF.

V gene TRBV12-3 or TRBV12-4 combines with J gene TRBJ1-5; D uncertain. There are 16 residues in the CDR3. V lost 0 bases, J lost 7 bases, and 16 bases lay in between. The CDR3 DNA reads TGTGCCAGCAGTTTAGCGCGGAACGGGATTAGGCAGCCCCAGCATTTT. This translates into CASSLARNGIRQPQHF.

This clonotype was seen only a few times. The CDR3 region has the DNA TGTGCCAGCAGTCCCGAGGGGGTCCGGACTGAAGCTTTCTTT. As protein: CASSPEGVRTEAFF. The rearrangement links TRBV6-1 to TRBJ1-1; D is perhaps TRBD1 (6 bases). The CDR3 runs to 14 residues. The V gene lost 5 bases and the J gene lost 5 bases, with 15 bases spanning the gap. CDR1 is MNHNS, CDR2 SASEGT, per germline.

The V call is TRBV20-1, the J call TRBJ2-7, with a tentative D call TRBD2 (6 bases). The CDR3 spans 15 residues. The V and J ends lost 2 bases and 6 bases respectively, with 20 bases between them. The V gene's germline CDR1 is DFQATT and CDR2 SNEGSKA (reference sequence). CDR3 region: CSARSLGLAIPEQYF. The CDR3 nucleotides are TGCAGTGCTAGATCCCTAGGGCTAGCGATCCCCGAGCAGTACTTC.

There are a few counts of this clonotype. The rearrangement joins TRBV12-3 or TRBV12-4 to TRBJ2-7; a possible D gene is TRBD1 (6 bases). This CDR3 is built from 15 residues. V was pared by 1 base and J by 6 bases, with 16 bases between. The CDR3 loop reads CASSLDSRGRLEQYF. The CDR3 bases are TGTGCCAGCAGTTTAGATTCCAGGGGAAGGCTCGAGCAGTACTTC.

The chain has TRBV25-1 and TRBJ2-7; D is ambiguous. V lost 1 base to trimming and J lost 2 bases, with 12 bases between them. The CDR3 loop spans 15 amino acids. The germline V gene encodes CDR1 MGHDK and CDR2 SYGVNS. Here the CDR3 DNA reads TGTGCCAGCAGTGAATTCCGCGACGGACCCTACGAGCAGTACTTC. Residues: CASSEFRDGPYEQYF.

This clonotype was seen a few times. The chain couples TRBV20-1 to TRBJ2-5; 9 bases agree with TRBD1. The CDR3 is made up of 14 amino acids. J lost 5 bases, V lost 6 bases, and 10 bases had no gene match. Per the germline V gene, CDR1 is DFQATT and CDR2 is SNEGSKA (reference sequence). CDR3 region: CSAPDTGGRETQYF. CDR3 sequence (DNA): TGCAGTGCGCCGGACACAGGGGGCAGGGAGACCCAGTACTTC.